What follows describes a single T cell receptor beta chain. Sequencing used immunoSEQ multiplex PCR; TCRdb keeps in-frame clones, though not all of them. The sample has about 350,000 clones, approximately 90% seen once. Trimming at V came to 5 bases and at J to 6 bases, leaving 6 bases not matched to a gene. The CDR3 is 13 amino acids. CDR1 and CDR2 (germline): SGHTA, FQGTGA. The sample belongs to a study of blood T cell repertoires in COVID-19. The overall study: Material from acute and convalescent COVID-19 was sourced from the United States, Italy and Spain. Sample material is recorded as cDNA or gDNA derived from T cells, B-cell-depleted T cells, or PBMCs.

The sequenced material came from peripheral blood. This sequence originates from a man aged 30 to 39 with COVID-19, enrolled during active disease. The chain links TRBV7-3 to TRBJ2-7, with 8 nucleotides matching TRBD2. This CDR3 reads CASSPGTRLEQYF. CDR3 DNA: TGTGCCAGCAGCCCAGGGACTAGACTCGAGCAGTACTTC.